This TCR beta chain was recovered during a study of T cell responses to AZD1222 COVID-19 vaccine. Trimming took 0 bases from V and 2 from J, leaving 13 bases between them. This CDR3 is built from 16 residues. CDR1 LGHNA and CDR2 YSLEER come from the germline V gene. Sequencing was performed with immunoSEQ multiplex PCR; in TCRdb, only in-frame clones are kept and a portion is missing. The data show about 140,000 clones, around 90% seen once. The chain couples TRBV4-3 to TRBJ1-2, with D tentatively TRBD1 (5 bases). The clonotype originates from an adult in good health. The sequencing here drew on peripheral blood, taken on day 0 of AZD1222 vaccination. The CDR3 DNA is TGCGCCAGCAGCCAAGAGGCAGGGAGCGAGAACTATGGCTACACCTTC. Protein: CASSQEAGSENYGYTF.